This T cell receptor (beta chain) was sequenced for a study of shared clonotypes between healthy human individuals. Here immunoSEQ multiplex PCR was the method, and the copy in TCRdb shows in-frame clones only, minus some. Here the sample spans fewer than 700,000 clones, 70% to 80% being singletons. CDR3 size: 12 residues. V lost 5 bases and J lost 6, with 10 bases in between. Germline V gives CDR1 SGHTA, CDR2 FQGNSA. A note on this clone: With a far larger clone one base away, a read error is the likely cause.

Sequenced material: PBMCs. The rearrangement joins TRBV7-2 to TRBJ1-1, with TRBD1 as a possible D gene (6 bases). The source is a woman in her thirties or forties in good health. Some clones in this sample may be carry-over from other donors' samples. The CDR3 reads CASSAGVSEAFF. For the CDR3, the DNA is TGTGCCAGCAGCGCAGGGGTCTCTGAAGCTTTCTTT.